What follows are 21 T cell receptor beta chains derived from one specimen sequenced in a study of cytomegalovirus exposure and HLA in healthy donors. Amplification used 60 Vbeta primers and 13 Jbeta primers. The data were produced by immunoSEQ multiplex PCR, yet TCRdb's version contains in-frame clones alone and is incomplete. The sample has more than 100,000 clones; roughly 80% are singletons. Sequencing used PBMCs. The origin of the receptors is a man younger than 45 in good health and CMV-seronegative.

The chain uses TRBV6-1 and TRBJ1-1, with D uncertain. The CDR3 has 14 residues. Deletions cut 5 bases from V and 2 bases from J, with 12 bases between. Germline CDR1 and CDR2: MNHNS and SASEGT. CDR3 protein: CASSNSGRNTEAFF. CDR3 DNA: TGTGCCAGCAGTAATTCAGGAAGAAACACTGAAGCTTTCTTT.

The rearrangement joins TRBV10-2 to TRBJ2-3, with 7 positions matching TRBD1. Looked up from germline, CDR1 is WSHSY and CDR2 is SAAADI. This CDR3 is built from 14 residues. The V gene end was trimmed by 4 bases and the J gene end by 0 bases; junction bases not matched to a gene: 1. The CDR3 region has the DNA TGCGCCAGCAGTGGGGGACAGAGCACAGATACGCAGTATTTT. Its protein is CASSGGQSTDTQYF.

The V and J genes are TRBV28 and TRBJ2-7; D gene ambiguous. V dropped 8 bases and J dropped 2 bases, with 10 bases sitting between them. Germline assignment: CDR1 MDHEN and CDR2 SYDVKM. The CDR3 contains 12 residues. The CDR3 is CASEGETYEQYF. The CDR3 region has the DNA TGTGCCAGCGAAGGAGAAACCTACGAGCAGTACTTC. Full variable domain (rest looked up from reference TRBV28 and TRBJ2-7): DVKVTQSSRYLVKRTGEKVFLECVQDMDHENMFWYRQDPGLGLRLIYFSYDVKMKEKGDIPEGYSVSREKKERFSLILESASTNQTSMYLCASEGETYEQYFGPGTRLTVT.

The genes are TRBV18 and TRBJ2-3; 9 bases are shared with TRBD1. J was trimmed by 2 bases and V by 4 bases; bases with no gene match: 7. The CDR3 length is 16 residues. Looked up from germline, CDR1 is KGHSH and CDR2 is LQKENI. CDR3 region: CASSLRDRVITDTQYF. The CDR3 nucleotides are TGTGCCAGCTCACTCCGGGACAGGGTGATCACAGATACGCAGTATTTT.

The CDR3 loop reads CASSQVTGGGYTGELFF. The DNA of the CDR3 is TGTGCCAGCAGCCAAGTAACGGGGGGAGGTTATACCGGGGAGCTGTTTTTT. The chain is built from TRBV4-2 and TRBJ2-2; 7 bases are a match to TRBD2. The V gene end was trimmed by 1 base and the J gene end by 5 bases; junction bases not matched to a gene: 10. This CDR3 region has 17 residues. Germline values: CDR1 LGHNA, CDR2 YNFKEQ.

CDR3 DNA sequence: TGTGCCAGCAGCTTAGTTCCGGGGGAAAAACTGTTTTTT. Translated: CASSLVPGEKLFF. The V gene is TRBV11-2, the J gene TRBJ1-4; the D is unclear. Trimming left V 1 base short and J 8 bases short, with 8 bases between. Germline loops: CDR1 SGHAT, CDR2 FQNNGV. This CDR3 has 13 amino acids.

The V call is TRBV25-1, the J call TRBJ1-2, with TRBD1 matching 8 bases. This CDR3 has 15 amino acids. With V trimmed by 4 bases and J by 7 bases, 11 bases remained unmatched. The germline CDR1 and CDR2 sequences are MGHDK and SYGVNS. This CDR3 is CASSALGTGLSGYTF. CDR3 nucleotides: TGTGCCAGCAGTGCACTCGGGACAGGCCTTTCTGGCTACACCTTC.

V is TRBV6-6 and J is TRBJ2-7; TRBD2 matches 7 bases. CDR3 size: 16 residues. J was trimmed by 2 bases and V by 5 bases; bases with no gene match: 12. Germline assignment: CDR1 MNHNY and CDR2 SVGAGI (reference sequence). The DNA of the CDR3 is TGTGCCAGCAGTCCACCTAAGCGGGGCCTCACCTACGAGCAGTACTTC. Protein: CASSPPKRGLTYEQYF.

This chain uses TRBV27 with TRBJ2-7; 7 bases are shared with TRBD2. This CDR3 comprises 14 residues. Losses at the gene ends were 9 bases for V and 5 bases for J; bases not matched to a gene: 13. Germline CDR1 MNHEY, CDR2 SMNVEV (reference sequence). The CDR3 is CASRGDFEFHEQYF. The CDR3 DNA sequence: TGTGCCAGTCGGGGGGACTTTGAATTCCACGAGCAGTACTTC.

The chain is built from TRBV5-1 and TRBJ2-1, with 13 bases matching TRBD2. J gave up 2 bases and V 3 bases, and 8 bases lay outside the gene matches. Germline CDR1 reads SGHRS; CDR2 reads YFSETQ. The CDR3 contains 18 residues. CDR3 DNA sequence: TGCGCCAGCAGCTGGACTAGCGGGGGCCGATCCACCTACAATGAGCAGTTCTTC. This gives the protein CASSWTSGGRSTYNEQFF.

The chain links TRBV6-1 to TRBJ1-6, with D possibly TRBD1 on 5 matching bases. The V end was cut by 0 bases, the J end by 14 bases, with 14 bases between. This CDR3 has 14 residues. Germline CDR1 MNHNS, CDR2 SASEGT. The CDR3 nucleotides read TGTGCCAGCAGTGAAGCGCCGGGGCGGGGGGCCCTCCACTTT. It encodes CASSEAPGRGALHF.

Only one count was recorded for this clone. The rearrangement links TRBV11-2 to TRBJ1-5, with 7 bases that match TRBD1. Germline V CDR1 and CDR2: SGHAT, FQNNGV. J was trimmed by 3 bases and V by 6 bases; bases with no gene match: 2. The CDR3 length is 13 residues. The CDR3 reads CASRGQINQPQHF. The CDR3, as DNA: TGTGCCAGCAGGGGACAGATCAATCAGCCCCAGCATTTT.

This chain uses TRBV10-3 with TRBJ1-2, with D possibly matching TRBD1 (6 bases). The CDR3 contains 14 residues. Trimming stripped 3 bases from V and 2 bases from J, with 10 bases between. CDR1 and CDR2 from the germline V gene are ENHRY and SYGVKD. The CDR3 spells CAISEQGGNYGYTF. The CDR3 region has the DNA TGTGCCATCAGTGAACAGGGAGGGAACTATGGCTACACCTTC.

This rearrangement joins TRBV2 to TRBJ2-1; 7 positions agree with TRBD1. This CDR3 contains 14 residues. CDR1 SNHLY and CDR2 FYNNEI come from the germline V gene. With V trimmed by 4 bases and J by 9 bases, 9 bases remained unmatched. The CDR3 DNA reads as TGTGCCAGCAGTGCTAGACAGGGTCCCGGTGAGCAGTTCTTC. This codes for CASSARQGPGEQFF.

There are a few counts of this clone. The chain combines TRBV4-3 with TRBJ1-2; no clear D gene. The CDR3 consists of 13 residues. Per the germline V gene, CDR1 is LGHNA and CDR2 is YSLEER. V was pared by 0 bases and J by 8 bases, with 10 bases between. The CDR3 DNA follows: TGCGCCAGCAGCCAAGAGAACGGTGAGGGCTACACCTTC. Translating it yields CASSQENGEGYTF.

This clone was observed a few times. This chain links TRBV5-1 with TRBJ2-5; 8 bases line up with TRBD1. The CDR3 covers 14 residues. V trimming: 4 bases; J trimming: 5 bases; junction bases outside the gene matches: 7. CDR1 and CDR2 from the germline V gene are SGHRS and YFSETQ. CDR3 in amino acids: CASSLRTGRETQYF. CDR3 in DNA: TGCGCCAGCAGCCTCCGGACAGGGAGGGAGACCCAGTACTTC. Filled out from reference TRBV5-1 and TRBJ2-5, the complete variable domain reads KAGVTQTPRYLIKTRGQQVTLSCSPISGHRSVSWYQQTPGQGLQFLFEYFSETQRNKGNFPGRFSGRQFSNSRSEMNVSTLELGDSALYLCASSLRTGRETQYFGPGTRLLVL.

This chain links TRBV11-2 with TRBJ2-7; D may be TRBD1 (5 bases). Germline values: CDR1 SGHAT, CDR2 FQNNGV. This CDR3 spans 13 amino acids. V gave up 3 bases and J gave up 4 bases, with 10 bases separating them. The CDR3 nucleotides read TGTGCCAGCAGCTTCACGACAGTTTACGAGCAGTACTTC. Amino acid sequence: CASSFTTVYEQYF.

V is TRBV30 and J is TRBJ2-7; tentatively, D is TRBD1 (7 bases). The germline V and J ends were trimmed by 3 bases and 0 bases, with 18 bases remaining between them. This CDR3 contains 16 residues. Germline V gene lookup returns CDR1 GTSNPN and CDR2 SVGIG (reference sequence). The CDR3 is CAWRAPAGQNSYEQYF. CDR3 nucleotide sequence: TGTGCCTGGAGGGCCCCCGCGGGACAGAACTCCTACGAGCAGTACTTC. The full variable domain, its missing parts supplied by reference TRBV30 and TRBJ2-7, is SQTIHQWPATLVQPVGSPLSLECTVEGTSNPNLYWYRQAAGRGLQLLFYSVGIGQISSEVPQNLSASRPQDRQFILSSKKLLLSDSGFYLCAWRAPAGQNSYEQYFGPGTRLTVT.

J is TRBJ1-5 and V is TRBV11-2; D is perhaps TRBD1 (5 bases). CDR1 and CDR2 from the germline V gene are SGHAT and FQNNGV. V was pared by 5 bases and J by 4 bases, with 21 bases between. This CDR3 has 17 amino acids. CDR3 amino acids: CASSPGGQGSLNQPQHF. CDR3 in DNA: TGTGCCAGCAGCCCTGGTGGTCAGGGCTCCCTTAATCAGCCCCAGCATTTT.

The V and J genes are TRBV5-1 and TRBJ2-3; 8 bases align to TRBD1. V gave up 2 bases and J gave up 4 bases; unmatched junction bases: 12. The germline CDR1 and CDR2 sequences are SGHRS and YFSETQ. This CDR3 has 17 residues. CDR3 residues: CASSFLPTGGRPDTQYF. The CDR3 nucleotides are TGCGCCAGCAGCTTTTTGCCTACAGGGGGTCGCCCAGATACGCAGTATTTT.

The chain has TRBV5-1 and TRBJ2-5; 13 nucleotides align to TRBD2. The CDR3 spans 14 residues. After removal of 7 bases from V and 2 bases from J, the junction contained 2 bases not matched to a gene. CDR1 is SGHRS, CDR2 YFSETQ, per germline. The CDR3 here is CASGLAGAQETQYF. The CDR3 DNA sequence: TGCGCCAGCGGACTAGCGGGGGCACAAGAGACCCAGTACTTC.